The present T cell receptor (beta chain) was sequenced within a study of blood T cell repertoires in COVID-19. Trimming at V came to 7 bases and at J to 0 bases, leaving 7 bases not matched to a gene. The CDR3 extends over 16 amino acids. Germline CDR1 reads SGHRS; CDR2 reads YFSETQ. Clones were sequenced by immunoSEQ multiplex PCR, and TCRdb holds only the in-frame ones, with some missing. The sample shows about 140,000 clones, 75% to 80% of them seen only once. The source of this sequence is a woman aged 50 to 65 who had recovered from COVID-19. The chain carries TRBV5-1 and TRBJ2-6; TRBD1 matches 7 bases. Sample: PBMCs or T cells enriched from blood (not recorded which). The CDR3 sequence: CASLPDRTSGANVLTF. CDR3 in DNA: TGCGCCAGCCTTCCGGACAGGACCTCTGGGGCCAACGTCCTGACTTTC.